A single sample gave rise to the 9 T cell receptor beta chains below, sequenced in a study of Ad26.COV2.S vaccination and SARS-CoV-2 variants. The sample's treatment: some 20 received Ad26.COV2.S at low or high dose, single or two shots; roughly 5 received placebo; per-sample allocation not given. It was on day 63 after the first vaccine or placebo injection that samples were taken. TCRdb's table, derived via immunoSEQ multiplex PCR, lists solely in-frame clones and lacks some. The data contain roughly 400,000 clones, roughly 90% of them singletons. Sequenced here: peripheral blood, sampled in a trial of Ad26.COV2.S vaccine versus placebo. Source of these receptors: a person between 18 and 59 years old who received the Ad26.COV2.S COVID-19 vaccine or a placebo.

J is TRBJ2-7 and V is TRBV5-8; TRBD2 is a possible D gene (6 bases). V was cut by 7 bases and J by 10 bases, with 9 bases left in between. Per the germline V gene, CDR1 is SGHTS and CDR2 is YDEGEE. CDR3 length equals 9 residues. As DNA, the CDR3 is TGTGCCAGCTGGGGGGAACAGTACTTC. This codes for CASWGEQYF.

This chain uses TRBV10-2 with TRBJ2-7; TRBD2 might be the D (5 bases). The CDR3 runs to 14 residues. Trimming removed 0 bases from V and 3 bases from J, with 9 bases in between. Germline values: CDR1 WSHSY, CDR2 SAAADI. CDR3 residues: CASSESIGSYEQYF. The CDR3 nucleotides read TGCGCCAGCAGTGAGTCGATAGGGAGCTACGAGCAGTACTTC.

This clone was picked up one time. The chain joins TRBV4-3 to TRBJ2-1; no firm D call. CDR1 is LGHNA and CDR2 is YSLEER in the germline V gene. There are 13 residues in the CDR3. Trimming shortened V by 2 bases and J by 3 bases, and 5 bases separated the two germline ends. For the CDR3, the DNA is TGCGCCAGCAGCCAATTTTTCTACAATGAGCAGTTCTTC. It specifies CASSQFFYNEQFF.

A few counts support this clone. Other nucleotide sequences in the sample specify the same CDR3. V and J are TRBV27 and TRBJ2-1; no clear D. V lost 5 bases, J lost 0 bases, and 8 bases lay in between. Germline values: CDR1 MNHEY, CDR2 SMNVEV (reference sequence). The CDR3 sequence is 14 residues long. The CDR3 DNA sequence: TGTGCCAGCAGTCCCGGTAGCTCCTACAATGAGCAGTTCTTC. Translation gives CASSPGSSYNEQFF.

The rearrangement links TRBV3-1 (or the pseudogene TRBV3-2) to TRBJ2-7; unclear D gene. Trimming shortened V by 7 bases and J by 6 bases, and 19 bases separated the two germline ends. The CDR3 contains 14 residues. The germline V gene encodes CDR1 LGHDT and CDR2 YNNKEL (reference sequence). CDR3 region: CASTSAASSFEQYF. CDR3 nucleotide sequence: TGTGCCAGCACCTCAGCCGCGTCGAGTTTCGAGCAGTACTTC.

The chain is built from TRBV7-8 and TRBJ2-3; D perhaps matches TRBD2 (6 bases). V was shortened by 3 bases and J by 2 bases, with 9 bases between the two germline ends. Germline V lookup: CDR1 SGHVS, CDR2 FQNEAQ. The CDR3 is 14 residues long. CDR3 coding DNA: TGTGCCAGCAGCTTTAGCGGAAACACAGATACGCAGTATTTT. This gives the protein CASSFSGNTDTQYF. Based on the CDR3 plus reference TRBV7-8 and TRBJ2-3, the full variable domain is GAGVSQSPRYKVAKRGQDVALRCDPISGHVSLFWYQQALGQGPEFLTYFQNEAQLDKSGLPSDRFFAERPEGSVSTLKIQRTQQEDSAVYLCASSFSGNTDTQYFGPGTRLTVL.

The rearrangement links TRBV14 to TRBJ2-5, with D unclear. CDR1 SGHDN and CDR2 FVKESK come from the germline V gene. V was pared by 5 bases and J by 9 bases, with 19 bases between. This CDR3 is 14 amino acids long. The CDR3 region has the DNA TGTGCCAGCAGCAACATAGCCGACATGAAGGCCCAGTACTTC. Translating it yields CASSNIADMKAQYF. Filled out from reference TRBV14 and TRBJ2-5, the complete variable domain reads EAGVTQFPSHSVIEKGQTVTLRCDPISGHDNLYWYRRVMGKEIKFLLHFVKESKQDESGMPNNRFLAERTGGTYSTLKVQPAELEDSGVYFCASSNIADMKAQYFGPGTRLLVL.

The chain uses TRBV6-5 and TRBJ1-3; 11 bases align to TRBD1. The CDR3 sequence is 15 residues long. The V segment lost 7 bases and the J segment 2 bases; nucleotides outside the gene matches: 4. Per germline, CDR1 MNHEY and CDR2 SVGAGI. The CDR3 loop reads CASILDRGPGNTIYF. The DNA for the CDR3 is TGTGCCAGCATCCTGGACAGGGGGCCTGGAAACACCATATATTTT.

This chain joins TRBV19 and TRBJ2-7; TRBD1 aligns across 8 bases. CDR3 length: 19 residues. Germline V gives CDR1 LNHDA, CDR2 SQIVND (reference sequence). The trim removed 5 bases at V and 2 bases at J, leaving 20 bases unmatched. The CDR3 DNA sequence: TGTGCCAGTAGTCGGTGGGGTACTCGGGACAGGCTGCAAGCCTACGAGCAGTACTTC. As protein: CASSRWGTRDRLQAYEQYF.